The rows below give T cell receptor beta chains drawn from one sample of a study of blood T cells in healthy people across ages. One entry per CDR3 protein results from TCRdb running MiXCR on the 5' RACE reads. Of about 1 million distinct CDR3 sequences detected, 40% to 50% appear once; the ten largest clones hold about 20%. The sample was blood. The receptor set was obtained from a woman aged 55 to 70 in good health. The CDR3 runs from the conserved cysteine through the conserved F or W.

J gene | V gene | CDR3 protein
TRBJ1-5 | TRBV6-1 | CASSVRQGVAQPQHF
TRBJ1-6 | TRBV10-3 | CAISGPGTVGNSPLHF
TRBJ1-1 | TRBV21-1 | CASTPDRESPNTEAFF
TRBJ1-1 | TRBV10-3 | CAISTDPGTEAFF
TRBJ1-4 | TRBV27 | CASSLTYSGEKPFF
TRBJ2-7 | TRBV4-1 | CASSQGSGTASYEQYF
TRBJ2-3 | TRBV29-1 | CSVWGYTDTQYF
TRBJ2-1 | TRBV13 | CASGSNTGGNEQFF
TRBJ2-1 | TRBV5-1 | CASRGSGNEQFF
TRBJ2-3 | TRBV30 | CAWSVSGPPDTQYF
TRBJ2-7 | TRBV5-1 | CASSLGGAQQYF
TRBJ2-5 | TRBV28 | CASSVEPKETQYF